The clone carrying this T cell receptor (beta chain) was counted a few times. Other DNA sequences from this sample encode an identical CDR3 as well. The sample is drawn from a study of PD-1 blockade in mismatch repair-deficient tumors. Produced via immunoSEQ multiplex PCR; TCRdb's table is partial and in-frame only. The sample holds some 130,000 clones, roughly 90% seen once. Germline V lookup: CDR1 SGHNT, CDR2 YYREEE (reference sequence). V dropped 4 bases and J dropped 1 base, with 11 bases sitting between them. The CDR3 length is 14 residues. The origin of this receptor is an adult with mismatch repair-deficient cancer. The specimen comprised peripheral blood, sampled approximately 71 weeks after starting pembrolizumab. V is TRBV5-4 and J is TRBJ1-1, with D unresolved. The CDR3 protein is CASSRGGGNTEAFF. The CDR3 DNA is TGTGCCAGCAGCCGAGGAGGTGGGAACACTGAAGCTTTCTTT.